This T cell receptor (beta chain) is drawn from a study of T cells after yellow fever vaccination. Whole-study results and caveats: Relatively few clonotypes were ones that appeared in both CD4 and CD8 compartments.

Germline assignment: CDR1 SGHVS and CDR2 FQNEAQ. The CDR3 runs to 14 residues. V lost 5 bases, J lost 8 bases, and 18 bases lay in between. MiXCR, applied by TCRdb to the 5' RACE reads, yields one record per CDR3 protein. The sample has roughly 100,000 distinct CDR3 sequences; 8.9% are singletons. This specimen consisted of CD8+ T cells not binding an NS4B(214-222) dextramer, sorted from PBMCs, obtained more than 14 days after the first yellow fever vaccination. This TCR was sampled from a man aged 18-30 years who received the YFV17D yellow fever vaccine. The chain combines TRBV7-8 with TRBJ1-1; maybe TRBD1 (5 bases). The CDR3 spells CASSQPGLGNEAFF. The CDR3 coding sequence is TGTGCCAGCAGCCAACCGGGACTGGGAAACGAAGCTTTCTTT.